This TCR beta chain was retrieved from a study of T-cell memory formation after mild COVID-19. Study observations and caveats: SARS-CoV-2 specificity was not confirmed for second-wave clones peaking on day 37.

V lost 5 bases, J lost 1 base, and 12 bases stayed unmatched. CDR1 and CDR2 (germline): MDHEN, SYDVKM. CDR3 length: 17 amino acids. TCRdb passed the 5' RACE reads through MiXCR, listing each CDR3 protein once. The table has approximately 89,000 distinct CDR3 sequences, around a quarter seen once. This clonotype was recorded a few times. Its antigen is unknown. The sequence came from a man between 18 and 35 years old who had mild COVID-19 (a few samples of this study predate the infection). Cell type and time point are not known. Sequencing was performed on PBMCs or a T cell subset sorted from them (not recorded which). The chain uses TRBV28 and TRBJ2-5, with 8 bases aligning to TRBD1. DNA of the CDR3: TGTGCCAGCAGTCCCGGACAGGGATTGATAAGCCAAGAGACCCAGTACTTC. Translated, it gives CASSPGQGLISQETQYF.